This is a list of T cell receptor beta chains from one sample in a study of CD8 T cells in Susac syndrome. TCRdb re-called the immunoSEQ multiplex PCR reads with MiXCR, one entry per CDR3 protein. Here the sample spans about 300,000 distinct CDR3 sequences, over 75% being singletons. Specimen: CD8+ T cells from PBMCs. The receptors stem from a human donor with multiple sclerosis. Each CDR3 is given with its conserved first and last residue. A D gene is named only where the DNA matches it firmly. The size entry is marked missing in some rows and otherwise reads once, few, many or a size class.

TRBJ2-1,TRBV11-2,NA,NA,TGTGCCAGCAGCTTATATAGGACCCAGGGGAGGAATGAGCAGTTCTTC,CASSLYRTQGRNEQFF
TRBJ2-1,TRBV11-2,NA,TRBD2,TGTGCCAGCAGCTTAGATCTACTAGCGGGAGCCTACAATGAGCAGTTCTTC,CASSLDLLAGAYNEQFF
TRBJ2-1,TRBV6-4,NA,NA,TGTGCCAGCGGCTTTCTGGGAGGATCCCTCAATGAGCAGTTCTTC,CASGFLGGSLNEQFF
TRBJ2-5,TRBV6-2/TRBV6-3,NA,TRBD1,TGTGCCAGCAGACCAACATTGGACAGGGGGCGCGAGGAGACCCAGTACTTC,CASRPTLDRGREETQYF
TRBJ2-6,TRBV19,once,NA,TGTGCCAGTAGTATTCAGCGGGCCCGCTCTGGGGCCAACGTCCTGACTTTC,CASSIQRARSGANVLTF
TRBJ2-3,TRBV5-6,NA,TRBD2,TGTGCCAGCAGCTTGGATGGACTAGCGGGGGAAGATACGCAGTATTTT,CASSLDGLAGEDTQYF
TRBJ1-1,TRBV6-2/TRBV6-3,NA,NA,TGTGCCACATCATCGGGACACACTGAAGCTTTCTTT,CATSSGHTEAFF
TRBJ2-7,TRBV4-3,NA,NA,TGCGCCAGCAGCCAAGATATCCCTCCAGGGCCCTACGAGCAGTACTTC,CASSQDIPPGPYEQYF
TRBJ2-7,TRBV30,NA,NA,TGTGCCTGGAGTGTAGGTGGCGAGCAGTACTTC,CAWSVGGEQYF
TRBJ2-3,TRBV11-3,NA,NA,TGTGCCAGCAGCCTCCGGGAAACAGATACGCAGTATTTT,CASSLRETDTQYF
TRBJ2-4,TRBV9,NA,TRBD1,TGTGCCAGCAGCGGGGGACAGAACATTCAGTACTTC,CASSGGQNIQYF
TRBJ2-7,TRBV6-1,NA,NA,TGTGCCAGCTGCGCGCTGTCATCGGTCGGGAGCTCCTACGAGCAGTACTTC,CASCALSSVGSSYEQYF
TRBJ1-1,TRBV28,NA,TRBD1,TGTGCCAGCAGTTTAATAGGGGACAGGGTGGAAACTGAAGCTTTCTTT,CASSLIGDRVETEAFF
TRBJ2-1,TRBV12-3/TRBV12-4,NA,TRBD2,TGTGCCAGCAGTCGACTAGCGCCCCGCATAAACAATGAGCAGTTCTTC,CASSRLAPRINNEQFF
TRBJ2-1,TRBV20-1,NA,NA,TGCAGTGCTAACGAAGGAGCTGCCGAGCAGTTCTTC,CSANEGAAEQFF
TRBJ2-1,TRBV4-3,NA,TRBD2,TGCGCCAGCAGCCAAGATCGTGCGGGGGGGCTCAATGAGCAGTTCTTC,CASSQDRAGGLNEQFF
TRBJ1-2,TRBV6-5,NA,NA,TGTGCCAGCAGAAACCAGGGTGGTTTTGGCTACACCTTC,CASRNQGGFGYTF
TRBJ1-3,TRBV4-1,once,NA,TGCGCCAGCAGGGCGACAGTTGGGTCTGGAAACACCATATATTTT,CASRATVGSGNTIYF
TRBJ2-7,TRBV7-9,NA,TRBD1,TGTGCCAGCAGCTCCCCCGGGACAGGGATATCCGAGCAGTACTTC,CASSSPGTGISEQYF
TRBJ2-7,TRBV20-1,NA,TRBD1,TGCAGTGCTATCGACAGGGTAAACTCCTACGAGCAGTACTTC,CSAIDRVNSYEQYF
TRBJ2-7,TRBV20-1,NA,NA,TGCAGTGCGCTTTCGGGCACGGACAGCTTCTCCTACGAGCAGTACTTC,CSALSGTDSFSYEQYF
TRBJ2-3,TRBV3-1,NA,TRBD2,TGTGCCAGCAGCCAAGTTGTAGCGGGGGCCGAGGACGATACGCAGTATTTT,CASSQVVAGAEDDTQYF
TRBJ2-7,TRBV5-5,NA,NA,TGTGCCAGCAGCTTGTGGCGAGAGGGCTTCAACGAGCAGTACTTC,CASSLWREGFNEQYF
TRBJ2-7,TRBV29-1,NA,TRBD1,TGCAGCGTTGATGGGACAGGGAATTCCTACGAGCAGTACTTC,CSVDGTGNSYEQYF
TRBJ2-3,TRBV28,once,TRBD1,TGTGCCAGCAGTTTACGGACAGGAGGTACGCAGTATTTT,CASSLRTGGTQYF